The 5 T cell receptor beta chains presented below share a single source sample, sequenced in a study of CD8 T cells in ankylosing spondylitis. From the 5' RACE reads, TCRdb called clonotypes with MiXCR, one entry per CDR3 protein. The sample holds 250,000 to 350,000 distinct CDR3 sequences, under 8.5% seen once. Overall study findings and caveats: Apparently characteristic of ankylosing spondylitis blood was a TCR beta motif (about eight highly homologous variants).

The antigens of these receptors remain unknown. The sequenced sample was blood, either unsorted or a sorted T cell fraction (not recorded which). The receptors originated from a male donor with ankylosing spondylitis.

J is TRBJ2-2 and V is TRBV5-1, with D hard to call. V was trimmed by 0 bases and J by 0 bases, leaving 6 bases between them. The CDR3 is 15 residues long. Germline V gene sequence: CDR1 SGHRS, CDR2 YFSETQ. The CDR3 DNA reads TGCGCCAGCAGCTTGGCCGCGTCGAACACCGGGGAGCTGTTTTTT. Protein: CASSLAASNTGELFF.

This sequence joins TRBV29-1 and TRBJ2-7, with 12 bases identical to TRBD2. The V gene end was trimmed by 1 base and the J gene end by 0 bases; junction bases not matched to a gene: 10. Germline CDR1 SQVTM, CDR2 ANQGSEA. The CDR3 contains 18 residues. The CDR3 region is CSVEGTGTSGRSSYEQYF. The CDR3 DNA follows: TGCAGCGTTGAAGGGACCGGGACTAGCGGGCGAAGCTCCTACGAGCAGTACTTC.

This clonotype came up a few times. This rearrangement joins TRBV6-1 to TRBJ2-2; D gene ambiguous. Per germline, CDR1 MNHNS and CDR2 SASEGT. This CDR3 is built from 15 residues. Trimming pared 6 bases from V and 6 bases from J, leaving 17 bases between. The CDR3 nucleotides are TGTGCCAGCAGCCCCAGAAGGTTGTCCGCCGGGGAGCTGTTTTTT. It specifies CASSPRRLSAGELFF.

The V and J genes are TRBV7-8 and TRBJ2-7, with 9 bases lining up with TRBD2. Germline lookup yields CDR1 SGHVS and CDR2 FQNEAQ. V lost 4 bases, J lost 0 bases, and 7 bases stayed unmatched. The CDR3 is 16 amino acids. The CDR3 DNA follows: TGTGCCAGCAGCTCAGGGGCGGGAGGGCCCTCCTACGAGCAGTACTTC. The encoded protein is CASSSGAGGPSYEQYF.

V usage is TRBV24-1 and J usage is TRBJ2-7; 14 positions agree with TRBD2. Germline CDR1 and CDR2: KGHDR and SFDVKD. Trimming at V came to 2 bases and at J to 3 bases, leaving 2 bases not matched to a gene. This CDR3 comprises 16 residues. The DNA of the CDR3 is TGTGCCACCAGTGATTGGGGGACTAGCGGGAGCTACGAGCAGTACTTC. Residues: CATSDWGTSGSYEQYF.